The 12 T cell receptor beta chains presented below share a single source sample, sequenced in a study of cytomegalovirus exposure and HLA in healthy donors. Use of 60 Vbeta and 13 Jbeta primers characterized the PCR. Sequenced by immunoSEQ multiplex PCR; TCRdb stores in-frame clones only, minus some. The sample has around 100,000 clones; around 8% are singletons. The source material was PBMCs. The receptor source for this set is a man aged 50 or older in good health and CMV-seronegative.

This clone was found a few times. One end of the junction does not line up with germline, which may come from a read error. V usage is TRBV4-2 and J usage is TRBJ2-3, with 9 nucleotides matching TRBD2. This CDR3 is 16 amino acids long. The germline CDR1 and CDR2 sequences are LGHNA and YNFKEQ. The CDR3 sequence is CASSQEGARGGDTHLF. The CDR3 DNA follows: TGTGCCAGCAGCCAAGAAGGCGCGCGGGGGGGAGATACGCACCTCTTT.

The V and J genes are TRBV29-1 and TRBJ1-2; D is undetermined. Trimming removed 8 bases from V and 3 bases from J, with 13 bases in between. The CDR3 loop spans 12 amino acids. CDR1 is SQVTM, CDR2 ANQGSEA, per germline. CDR3 nucleotides: TGCAGCTCCCAGGCCAGAGACTATGGCTACACCTTC. This sequence encodes CSSQARDYGYTF.

This clone occurred a few times. The chain couples TRBV19 to TRBJ1-5, with a weak D call TRBD1 (6 bases). The CDR3 is 18 residues long. Per germline, CDR1 LNHDA and CDR2 SQIVND (reference sequence). V was shortened by 4 bases and J by 3 bases, with 22 bases between the two germline ends. The CDR3 DNA follows: TGTGCCAGTAGTAGCCCGATTCCGGGACACCATACCAATCAGCCCCAGCATTTT. Its protein product is CASSSPIPGHHTNQPQHF. The full variable domain, completed using reference TRBV19 and TRBJ1-5, is DGGITQSPKYLFRKEGQNVTLSCEQNLNHDAMYWYRQDPGQGLRLIYYSQIVNDFQKGDIAEGYSVSREKKESFPLTVTSAQKNPTAFYLCASSSPIPGHHTNQPQHFGDGTRLSIL.

The chain links TRBV4-2 to TRBJ2-7; D remains unclear. Trimming pared 0 bases from V and 4 bases from J, leaving 7 bases between. The CDR3 runs to 13 residues. Germline V lookup: CDR1 LGHNA, CDR2 YNFKEQ. In DNA, the CDR3 is TGTGCCAGCAGCCAAGATCTAGGATACGAGCAGTACTTC. Residues: CASSQDLGYEQYF.

V gene TRBV4-2 combines with J gene TRBJ2-3; D remains ambiguous. Germline lookup yields CDR1 LGHNA and CDR2 YNFKEQ. The CDR3 has 15 residues. V lost 2 bases and J lost 0, with 9 bases in between. The CDR3 protein is CASSQFLPSTDTQYF. As DNA, the CDR3 is TGTGCCAGCAGCCAATTCCTACCTAGCACAGATACGCAGTATTTT.

This chain's CDR3 is CAIRGMTSGGRNEQFF. CDR3 nucleotide sequence: TGTGCCATCAGGGGGATGACTAGCGGGGGGAGGAATGAGCAGTTCTTC. The rearrangement links TRBV10-3 to TRBJ2-1, with TRBD2 identical over 13 bases. Germline-derived CDR1 and CDR2 are ENHRY and SYGVKD. V shed 6 bases, J shed 7 bases, and the junction held 9 bases outside the gene matches. This CDR3 contains 16 residues.

This clone was found a few times. The rearrangement uses TRBV9 and TRBJ2-2, with a tentative D call TRBD2 (6 bases). The CDR3 totals 15 residues. Germline loops: CDR1 SGDLS, CDR2 YYNGEE. V shed 3 bases and J shed 6 bases, with 15 bases lying between them. CDR3 DNA: TGTGCCAGCAGCGGAGAGGGACTTTTCCCCGGGGAGCTGTTTTTT. Translation: CASSGEGLFPGELFF.

This clone occurred a few times. The CDR3 sequence is CASSLTGDNYGYTF. The CDR3 DNA reads as TGCGCCAGCAGCTTGACGGGGGACAACTATGGCTACACCTTC. The rearrangement uses TRBV5-1 and TRBJ1-2; maybe TRBD1 (5 bases). Germline CDR1 reads SGHRS; CDR2 reads YFSETQ. The CDR3 is 14 amino acids. Trimming pared 1 base from V and 2 bases from J, leaving 9 bases between.

The rearrangement links TRBV6-5 to TRBJ2-7; TRBD1 might be the D (5 bases). Germline V gene sequence: CDR1 MNHEY, CDR2 SVGAGI. V lost 5 bases to trimming and J lost 7 bases, with 9 bases between them. This CDR3 region has 11 residues. The CDR3 here is CASSQGQEQYF. CDR3 sequence (DNA): TGTGCCAGCAGTCAGGGCCAGGAGCAGTACTTC.

The sample holds a few counts of this clone. V and J are TRBV28 and TRBJ1-4; TRBD1 aligns across 7 bases. The CDR3 totals 14 residues. J was trimmed by 3 bases and V by 7 bases; bases with no gene match: 5. The germline V gene has CDR1 MDHEN and CDR2 SYDVKM. CDR3 bases: TGTGCCAGCACCAAGGGGGCACCTAATGAAAAACTGTTTTTT. The encoded protein is CASTKGAPNEKLFF.

This sequence joins TRBV28 and TRBJ1-1, with D possibly TRBD1 on 5 matching bases. Germline CDR1 reads MDHEN; CDR2 reads SYDVKM. V was shortened by 4 bases and J by 10 bases, with 22 bases between the two germline ends. The CDR3 has 15 amino acids. Here the CDR3 reads CASSYLGRGGTGAFF. The CDR3 region has the DNA TGTGCCAGCAGTTACTTAGGACGCGGGGGGACCGGAGCTTTCTTT. Full variable domain (outside the CDR3, taken from reference TRBV28 and TRBJ1-1): DVKVTQSSRYLVKRTGEKVFLECVQDMDHENMFWYRQDPGLGLRLIYFSYDVKMKEKGDIPEGYSVSREKKERFSLILESASTNQTSMYLCASSYLGRGGTGAFFGQGTRLTVV.

This clone has more than one count but fewer than ten. The rearrangement links TRBV7-8 to TRBJ1-5; 7 bases are shared with TRBD1. Trimming cost V 1 base and J 1 base; bases outside gene matches: 10. Looked up from germline, CDR1 is SGHVS and CDR2 is FQNEAQ. This CDR3 spans 18 amino acids. The CDR3: CASSLVLTGSWSNQPQHF. For the CDR3, the DNA is TGTGCCAGCAGCTTAGTGTTGACAGGGTCCTGGAGCAATCAGCCCCAGCATTTT.